This T cell receptor beta chain originates from a study of blood T cells in healthy people across ages. The overall study: About one barcoded beta molecule per two T cells was captured by template switching.

Points on this clonotype: Its antigen is still unknown.

Study-level points and caveats: Reliance upon unsorted PBMCs precluded definitive naive versus antigen-experienced comparison. Nothing was known about donor CMV status, and this possibly confounded expanded clonotype changes. The fall in TCR beta diversity per million T cells was roughly linear with age.

Germline CDR1 is DFQATT and CDR2 is SNEGSKA (reference sequence). CDR3 length: 14 residues. A second PCR, run for about 7 to 11 cycles, used a sample-barcoded 5' primer plus a J-beta primer mix. TCRdb re-derived calls from the 5' RACE reads in MiXCR, one entry per CDR3 protein. The table records about 1.5 million distinct CDR3 sequences, 40% to 45% of them present only once. This clonotype was sampled from a woman between 18 and 30 years old in good health. The specimen sequenced was blood. V and J are TRBV20-1 and TRBJ2-1; no firm D call. The J call may not be correct, given that the DNA end is closer to TRBJ2-7. CDR3 residues: CSAQGPSSYNEQYF. Written as DNA, the CDR3 is TGCAGTGCTCAAGGACCGAGCTCCTACAATGAGCAGTACTTC.